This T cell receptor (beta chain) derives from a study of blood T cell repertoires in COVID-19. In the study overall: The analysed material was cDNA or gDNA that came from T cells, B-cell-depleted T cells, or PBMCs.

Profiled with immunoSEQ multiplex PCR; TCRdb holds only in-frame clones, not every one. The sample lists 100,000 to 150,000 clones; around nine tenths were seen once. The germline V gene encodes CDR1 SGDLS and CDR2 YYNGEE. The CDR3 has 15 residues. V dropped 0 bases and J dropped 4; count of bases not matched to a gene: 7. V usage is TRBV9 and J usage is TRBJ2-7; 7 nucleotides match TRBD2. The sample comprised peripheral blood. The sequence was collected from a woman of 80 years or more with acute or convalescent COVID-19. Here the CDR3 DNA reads TGTGCCAGCAGCGTAGCACCGGGACTACCTTACGAGCAGTACTTC. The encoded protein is CASSVAPGLPYEQYF.